These T cell receptor beta chains were read from a single sample in a study of cytomegalovirus exposure and HLA in healthy donors. Method: immunoSEQ multiplex PCR; TCRdb's copy keeps in-frame clones and lacks some. The sample lists 100,000 to 150,000 clones; about 64% were seen once. The sample comprised PBMCs. Source of these receptors: a woman in her forties in good health and CMV-seronegative. Both conserved end residues are part of each CDR3. D genes are given only for firm matches. The size entry is marked missing in some rows and otherwise reads once, few, many or a size class.

CDR3nt | CDR3aa | v_gene | d_gene | j_gene | abundance
TGTGCCAGCAGCACAGGGGGGGCGTCGCATGAGCAGTTCTTC | CASSTGGASHEQFF | TRBV11-3 | - | TRBJ2-1 | few
TGTGCCAGCAGCGTAGGAAATGGCCCAGGGTCCTACAATGAGCAGTTCTTC | CASSVGNGPGSYNEQFF | TRBV9 | - | TRBJ2-1 | -
TGTGCCAGTAGGGCAGCCACAGTCGGTCGGTATAGCAATCAGCCCCAGCATTTT | CASRAATVGRYSNQPQHF | TRBV19 | - | TRBJ1-5 | few
TGTGCCAGCAGTTCTCAGGGAGGGCTCGGCACTGAAGCTTTCTTT | CASSSQGGLGTEAFF | TRBV27 | - | TRBJ1-1 | -
TGCGCCAGCAGCCAAGCGACAAGTTACCTAGCTTCCTCTGGAAACACCATATATTTT | CASSQATSYLASSGNTIYF | TRBV4-1 | - | TRBJ1-3 | few
TGTGCCAGCAGCTTCGAGGGATACGAGCAGTACTTC | CASSFEGYEQYF | TRBV11-2 | - | TRBJ2-7 | -
TGTGCCAGCAGCTTTGAGGCAGGGTTTAATGAAAAACTGTTTTTT | CASSFEAGFNEKLFF | TRBV7-2 | - | TRBJ1-4 | -
TGTGCCACCAGCCCCCGGGACAGGGTCACCGGGGAGCTGTTTTTT | CATSPRDRVTGELFF | TRBV15 | TRBD1 | TRBJ2-2 | -
TGTGCCAGCAGCGGCGGCATCGCCGGGGAGCTGTTTTTT | CASSGGIAGELFF | TRBV5-4 | - | TRBJ2-2 | -
TGTGCCAGCAGGGACACCCAAGAGACCCAGTACTTC | CASRDTQETQYF | TRBV6-5 | - | TRBJ2-5 | few
TGTGCCAGCAGCTCCACTACAGGGGGCTCTGGTAACGAGCAGTACTTC | CASSSTTGGSGNEQYF | TRBV7-9 | TRBD1 | TRBJ2-7 | -
TGTGCCAGCAGCACCCAGGGGGCCCCCTACGAGCAGTACTTC | CASSTQGAPYEQYF | TRBV7-9 | TRBD1 | TRBJ2-7 | -
TGTGCCAGCAGCTTAGGGCCCCTAGCGGGGGTGGTAGATACGCAGTATTTT | CASSLGPLAGVVDTQYF | TRBV7-2 | TRBD2 | TRBJ2-3 | -
TGTGCCAGCAGCGTAGGGATCGGGTACGAGCAGTACTTC | CASSVGIGYEQYF | TRBV9 | - | TRBJ2-7 | -
TGTGCCAGCAGCCAAGACGTGGGAAGTGGGCGGGGGGACCGCACAGATACGCAGTATTTT | CASSQDVGSGRGDRTDTQYF | TRBV4-2 | TRBD2 | TRBJ2-3 | -
TGTGCCAGCAGCTTAGGGACAGGTGAAGCTTTCTTT | CASSLGTGEAFF | TRBV7-9 | TRBD1 | TRBJ1-1 | -
TGCGCCAGCAGCGGCGAGGCGGGGGTAAGCACAGATACGCAGTATTTT | CASSGEAGVSTDTQYF | TRBV5-1 | TRBD2 | TRBJ2-3 | -
TGTGCCAGCTCACCGGCCGGGACAGATAATTCACCCCTCCACTTT | CASSPAGTDNSPLHF | TRBV18 | TRBD1 | TRBJ1-6 | -
TGTGCCTGGAGCCACGGGGCTAGGGGGAAGGTGGGTCAGCCCCAGCATTTT | CAWSHGARGKVGQPQHF | TRBV30 | - | TRBJ1-5 | -
TGTGCCAGTAAAGGACTAGCGGGGAGCGGGGCCTCCTACAATGAGCAGTTCTTC | CASKGLAGSGASYNEQFF | TRBV19 | TRBD2 | TRBJ2-1 | few
TGTGCCAGCTCACTGGGACAGGGGAAGAACACTGAAGCTTTCTTT | CASSLGQGKNTEAFF | TRBV18 | TRBD1 | TRBJ1-1 | -
TGTGCCTGGAGGGAGGCTGAAGCTTTCTTT | CAWREAEAFF | TRBV30 | - | TRBJ1-1 | -
TGTGCCAGCAGCCTCGGACTCCTCTCTGGGGCCAACGTCCTGACTTTC | CASSLGLLSGANVLTF | TRBV5-4 | - | TRBJ2-6 | -
TGTGCCAGCAGCGCCCCGGGGACAAAAAACACTGAAGCTTTCTTT | CASSAPGTKNTEAFF | TRBV14 | - | TRBJ1-1 | -
TGTGCCAGCAGCCCCCGCGACAGCCGAGAGCAGTTCTTC | CASSPRDSREQFF | TRBV7-3 | - | TRBJ2-1 | -